These 30 T cell receptor beta chains share one sample of origin, sequenced in a study of shared clonotypes between healthy human individuals. Sequencing was performed with immunoSEQ multiplex PCR; in TCRdb, only in-frame clones are kept and a portion is missing. The sample gives about 2.4 million clones, 93% of which show up once; 0.36% is in the top ten. Sequencing input: naive CD4+ T cells from PBMCs. Subset indicated: CD45RA+ positively selected. The source is a man between 18 and 35 years old in good health. Some clones in this sample may be carry-over from other donors' samples.

This clone has just one count. The genes are TRBV19 and TRBJ1-2; 8 bases align to TRBD1. This CDR3 region has 19 residues. V was clipped by 5 bases and J by 3 bases; unmatched bases: 20. Germline V gives CDR1 LNHDA, CDR2 SQIVND (reference sequence). The DNA of the CDR3 is TGTGCCAGTAGTCTTTCGACAGGGGCCAGGGTCTCAAAGGACTATGGCTACACCTTC. Its protein product is CASSLSTGARVSKDYGYTF.

CDR3 residues: CASSQDVRLAGGTGELFF. CDR3 nucleotides: TGTGCCAGCAGCCAAGACGTCCGACTAGCGGGAGGAACCGGGGAGCTGTTTTTT. V gene TRBV4-2 combines with J gene TRBJ2-2; the match to TRBD2 covers 13 bases. The CDR3 spans 18 residues. Trimming at V came to 0 bases and at J to 5 bases, leaving 6 bases not matched to a gene. Looked up from germline, CDR1 is LGHNA and CDR2 is YNFKEQ.

The chain combines TRBV19 with TRBJ1-2, with D tentatively TRBD1 (6 bases). The CDR3 has 14 residues. The V end was cut by 4 bases, the J end by 2 bases, with 11 bases between. The germline gives CDR1 LNHDA, CDR2 SQIVND (reference sequence). Here the CDR3 reads CASSTTGMNYGYTF. The CDR3 DNA sequence: TGTGCCAGTAGTACTACAGGGATGAACTATGGCTACACCTTC.

This clone was seen only once. The chain couples TRBV2 to TRBJ2-7; 7 bases are a match to TRBD1. The CDR3 covers 15 residues. Looked up from germline, CDR1 is SNHLY and CDR2 is FYNNEI. Trimming removed 6 bases from V and 0 bases from J; junction bases left unmatched: 8. CDR3: CASRLDRVHSYEQYF. In DNA, the CDR3 is TGTGCCAGCAGGCTCGACAGGGTCCACTCCTACGAGCAGTACTTC.

V and J are TRBV5-1 and TRBJ2-3, with TRBD2 matching over 8 bases. The V gene's germline CDR1 is SGHRS and CDR2 YFSETQ. Germline trimming cut 10 bases from V and 2 bases from J; bases unmatched to any gene: 9. This CDR3 is built from 14 residues. CDR3 coding DNA: TGCGCCGGTAGGACTAGCATCGACACAGATACGCAGTATTTT. It specifies CAGRTSIDTDTQYF.

This sequence joins TRBV27 and TRBJ1-2; no clear D gene. Trimming took off 8 bases at V and 8 bases at J, with 15 bases between the two ends. The CDR3 covers 12 residues. Germline-derived CDR1 and CDR2 are MNHEY and SMNVEV (reference sequence). The CDR3 loop is CASSSGSGGYTF. DNA of the CDR3: TGTGCCAGCTCAAGCGGGAGTGGAGGCTACACCTTC.

The chain couples TRBV4-3 to TRBJ2-1; no firm D call. This CDR3 contains 16 residues. V lost 2 bases, J lost 1 base, and 12 bases lay in between. The germline CDR1 and CDR2 sequences are LGHNA and YSLEER. CDR3 sequence (DNA): TGCGCCAGCAGCCAAACCTGGGCAGCTTCCTACAATGAGCAGTTCTTC. The encoded protein is CASSQTWAASYNEQFF.

The chain has TRBV6-1 and TRBJ1-1; D gene unclear. The CDR3 has 14 residues. V lost 2 bases, J lost 3 bases, and 10 bases lay in between. Germline V gene lookup returns CDR1 MNHNS and CDR2 SASEGT. The DNA for the CDR3 is TGTGCCAGCAGTGAAAGGTTGTGGGACACTGAAGCTTTCTTT. The encoded protein is CASSERLWDTEAFF.

The CDR3 sequence is CASSSGTGNYGEQYF. The CDR3 nucleotides read TGCGCCAGCAGCTCTGGGACAGGGAATTATGGCGAGCAGTACTTC. The rearrangement joins TRBV5-1 to TRBJ2-7; the match to TRBD1 covers 9 bases. There are 15 residues in the CDR3. Germline CDR1 reads SGHRS; CDR2 reads YFSETQ. V trimming: 3 bases; J trimming: 6 bases; junction bases outside the gene matches: 10.

CDR3 sequence: CATSRDRDGTEAFF. The DNA for the CDR3 is TGTGCCACCAGCAGGGACAGGGACGGAACTGAAGCTTTCTTT. The J gene is TRBJ1-1, the V gene TRBV15, with 8 bases aligning to TRBD1. V trimming: 3 bases; J trimming: 5 bases; junction bases outside the gene matches: 5. This CDR3 comprises 14 residues. Germline CDR1 and CDR2: LNHNV and YYDKDF (reference sequence).

The chain recombines TRBV4-1 with TRBJ2-3; 9 bases fit TRBD2. The CDR3 sequence is 18 residues long. Germline assignment: CDR1 MGHRA and CDR2 YSYEKL. Trimming at V came to 0 bases and at J to 2 bases, leaving 9 bases not matched to a gene. The CDR3 here is CASSQDGAGGRATDTQYF. The CDR3 coding sequence is TGCGCCAGCAGCCAAGATGGGGCCGGCGGGAGGGCCACAGATACGCAGTATTTT.

The gene calls are TRBV28 and TRBJ1-6; 7 positions agree with TRBD1. The J segment lost 9 bases and the V segment lost 1 base, leaving 9 bases of the junction unmatched. Germline V gene lookup returns CDR1 MDHEN and CDR2 SYDVKM. The CDR3 sequence is 16 residues long. CDR3 loop: CASSLSPGRGTSPLHF. The CDR3 DNA follows: TGTGCCAGCAGTTTATCTCCCGGCAGGGGGACTTCACCCCTCCACTTT.

V usage is TRBV14 and J usage is TRBJ2-5, with TRBD1 identical over 10 bases. Germline CDR1 and CDR2: SGHDN and FVKESK. The CDR3 extends over 16 amino acids. Trimming at V came to 4 bases and at J to 5 bases, leaving 10 bases not matched to a gene. In DNA, the CDR3 is TGTGCCAGCAGCCGGTATGGGACAGGGGTTCCGGAGACCCAGTACTTC. Protein sequence: CASSRYGTGVPETQYF.

This chain joins TRBV2 and TRBJ2-2; TRBD1 is a possible D gene (5 bases). Germline-derived CDR1 and CDR2 are SNHLY and FYNNEI. This CDR3 is built from 12 residues. V was shortened by 7 bases and J by 7 bases, with 10 bases between the two germline ends. CDR3 amino acids: CASKKDNGELFF. CDR3 nucleotides: TGTGCCAGCAAAAAGGACAACGGGGAGCTGTTTTTT.

The chain uses TRBV7-2 and TRBJ2-2; no clear D. Germline lookup yields CDR1 SGHTA and CDR2 FQGNSA. This CDR3 has 13 amino acids. Trimming took 3 bases from V and 4 from J, leaving 6 bases between them. DNA of the CDR3: TGTGCCAGCAGCTTGAGCCTCACCGGGGAGCTGTTTTTT. Protein: CASSLSLTGELFF.

About this clone itself: The same CDR3 arises from other DNA sequences in this sample as well. The J gene is TRBJ1-1, the V gene TRBV19; no firm D call. The CDR3 consists of 12 residues. V gave up 3 bases and J gave up 5 bases, with 7 bases separating them. The germline V gene encodes CDR1 LNHDA and CDR2 SQIVND (reference sequence). The CDR3 DNA sequence: TGTGCCAGTAGTATCCGGCCGACTGAAGCTTTCTTT. Translating it yields CASSIRPTEAFF.

CDR3 protein: CASGQETGSYNEQFF. CDR3 in DNA: TGCGCCAGCGGACAAGAGACAGGGTCCTACAATGAGCAGTTCTTC. The chain has TRBV5-1 and TRBJ2-1, with 7 bases that match TRBD1. CDR1 and CDR2 from the germline V gene are SGHRS and YFSETQ. The V and J ends lost 7 bases and 1 base, in that order; junction bases with no gene match: 8. The CDR3 consists of 15 residues.

V usage is TRBV7-3 and J usage is TRBJ2-2; TRBD2 might be the D (5 bases). V was pared by 2 bases and J by 0 bases, with 10 bases between. Germline V CDR1 and CDR2: SGHTA, FQGTGA. This CDR3 has 16 residues. CDR3 nucleotide sequence: TGTGCCAGCAGCTTACTGCCGGGGACGAACACCGGGGAGCTGTTTTTT. It translates to CASSLLPGTNTGELFF. The full variable domain, with the rest looked up from reference TRBV7-3 and TRBJ2-2, is GAGVSQTPSNKVTEKGKYVELRCDPISGHTALYWYRQSLGQGPEFLIYFQGTGAADDSGLPNDRFFAVRPEGSVSTLKIQRTERGDSAVYLCASSLLPGTNTGELFFGEGSRLTVL.

The chain is built from TRBV7-6 and TRBJ2-3, with 7 bases identical to TRBD1. The ends lost 5 bases at V and 2 bases at J; junction bases unmatched: 10. Germline V gives CDR1 SGHVS, CDR2 FNYEAQ. CDR3 size: 16 residues. The CDR3: CASSIAGTAVTDTQYF. DNA for the CDR3: TGTGCCAGCAGCATTGCCGGGACAGCCGTCACAGATACGCAGTATTTT.

The J gene is TRBJ2-1, the V gene TRBV18; D is possibly TRBD2 (5 bases). Trimming removed 0 bases from V and 4 bases from J, with 22 bases in between. The CDR3 has 19 amino acids. Germline-derived CDR1 and CDR2 are KGHSH and LQKENI. The CDR3 sequence is CASSPPVTETISEYNEQFF. Written as DNA, the CDR3 is TGTGCCAGCTCACCACCTGTCACCGAGACTATCTCAGAATACAATGAGCAGTTCTTC.

In its sample, this clone was seen once. The V and J genes are TRBV25-1 and TRBJ1-4, with D uncertain. Germline CDR1 reads MGHDK; CDR2 reads SYGVNS. This CDR3 has 14 residues. With 6 bases removed from V and 11 bases from J, the gap between germline ends came to 19 bases. The CDR3 bases are TGTGCCAGCAGCCGGGCTTCGGGGATGAGGAAACTGTTTTTT. The encoded protein is CASSRASGMRKLFF. The full variable domain, its missing parts supplied by reference TRBV25-1 and TRBJ1-4, is EADIYQTPRYLVIGTGKKITLECSQTMGHDKMYWYQQDPGMELHLIHYSYGVNSTEKGDLSSESTVSRIRTEHFPLTLESARPSHTSQYLCASSRASGMRKLFFGSGTQLSVL.

The chain recombines TRBV2 with TRBJ2-6, with D tentatively TRBD2 (6 bases). CDR1 SNHLY and CDR2 FYNNEI come from the germline V gene. V was pared by 8 bases and J by 0 bases, with 8 bases between. There are 14 residues in the CDR3. The CDR3 bases are TGTGCCAGCGGGAGGTTCTCTGGGGCCAACGTCCTGACTTTC. Amino acids: CASGRFSGANVLTF.

This chain connects TRBV11-3 to TRBJ2-6; 7 bases align to TRBD1. Germline CDR1 SGHNT, CDR2 YENEEA. Trimming at V came to 5 bases and at J to 2 bases, leaving 6 bases not matched to a gene. The CDR3 sequence is 16 residues long. CDR3 region: CASSPRQGAGANVLTF. CDR3 nucleotides: TGTGCCAGCAGCCCTCGACAGGGAGCTGGGGCCAACGTCCTGACTTTC.

This rearrangement joins TRBV6-4 to TRBJ2-6; D unresolved. V lost 4 bases and J lost 0, with 10 bases in between. Germline CDR1 MRHNA, CDR2 SNTAGT. The CDR3 is made up of 16 amino acids. CDR3 sequence (DNA): TGTGCCAGCAGTGCGGGCAGTAACTCTGGGGCCAACGTCCTGACTTTC. It encodes CASSAGSNSGANVLTF.

This chain uses TRBV5-4 with TRBJ2-2; TRBD1 or TRBD2 may be the D gene (6 bases each). The germline V and J ends were trimmed by 3 bases and 6 bases, with 18 bases remaining between them. The CDR3 runs to 16 residues. Germline loops: CDR1 SGHNT, CDR2 YYREEE (reference sequence). The CDR3 here is CASSSTPGAESGELFF. In nucleotides, the CDR3 is TGTGCCAGCAGCTCAACCCCGGGGGCTGAGTCCGGGGAGCTGTTTTTT.

V is TRBV30 and J is TRBJ1-6; D not certain. The CDR3 spans 13 residues. The V gene lost 4 bases and the J gene lost 7 bases, with 11 bases spanning the gap. Germline CDR1 reads GTSNPN; CDR2 reads SVGIG (reference sequence). In DNA, the CDR3 is TGTGCCTGGAACCGGCTCCCGAATTCACCCCTCCACTTT. Its translation is CAWNRLPNSPLHF.

The chain uses TRBV7-9 and TRBJ2-3; 12 bases are shared with TRBD2. The CDR3 runs 18 residues. V lost 5 bases, J lost 0 bases, and 9 bases stayed unmatched. Germline assignment: CDR1 SEHNR and CDR2 FQNEAQ (reference sequence). CDR3 residues: CASSRPGLAGLSTDTQYF. The CDR3 DNA is TGTGCCAGCAGCCGCCCGGGACTAGCGGGCCTCAGCACAGATACGCAGTATTTT.

The chain joins TRBV30 to TRBJ2-1; TRBD2 aligns across 8 bases. Germline assignment: CDR1 GTSNPN and CDR2 SVGIG (reference sequence). There are 12 residues in the CDR3. The DNA for the CDR3 is TGTGCGCGCGGGAGGCTCGACAATGAGCAGTTCTTC. It codes for CARGRLDNEQFF.

The chain combines TRBV2 with TRBJ2-1; D may be TRBD2 (5 bases). This CDR3 spans 13 amino acids. From germline, CDR1 is SNHLY and CDR2 FYNNEI. The V gene lost 6 bases and the J gene lost 4 bases, with 10 bases spanning the gap. The CDR3: CASRAGYYNEQFF. CDR3 nucleotides: TGTGCCAGCAGGGCGGGTTATTACAATGAGCAGTTCTTC.

V gene TRBV4-2 combines with J gene TRBJ2-7; the D is unclear. The CDR3 is made up of 13 amino acids. The V gene lost 8 bases and the J gene lost 0 bases, with 11 bases spanning the gap. Germline V gives CDR1 LGHNA, CDR2 YNFKEQ. The CDR3 DNA reads as TGTGCCAGCGCCACCGAAAGCTCCTACGAGCAGTACTTC. It translates to CASATESSYEQYF.